The present T cell receptor (beta chain) was sequenced within a study of blood T cell repertoires in COVID-19. Study-level information: Collection of acute and convalescent COVID-19 samples took place in the United States, Italy and Spain. T cells, B-cell-depleted T cells, or PBMCs supplied cDNA or gDNA.

This clone is a singleton in its sample. Only in-frame clones appear in the TCRdb table, and some are missing; sequencing was by immunoSEQ multiplex PCR. The data hold some 150,000 clones, with about 80% observed a single time. From germline, CDR1 is SGHDN and CDR2 FVKESK. The CDR3 contains 18 residues. V was cut by 4 bases and J by 0 bases, with 21 bases left in between. The chain is built from TRBV14 and TRBJ1-1; D might be TRBD1 (6 bases). This clonotype was obtained from a woman aged 60 to 75 with acute or convalescent COVID-19. Material for sequencing was peripheral blood. This CDR3 is CASSPLGARGLMNTEAFF. The CDR3 DNA is TGTGCCAGCAGCCCATTGGGGGCGCGCGGTCTCATGAACACTGAAGCTTTCTTT.